The clone carrying this T cell receptor (beta chain) has a single count. The antigen remains undetermined. This sample was included in a study of cytomegalovirus exposure and HLA in healthy donors. On the study more broadly: When 350 to 500 donors were genotyped, just over 80% of them were found to fall in the Caucasian-associated ancestry cluster.

Study results and limitations: The authors enumerated over 150 TCR beta chains as linked to cytomegalovirus. Certain sequence variants were highly shared and formed a cluster, and this cluster was likely a sequencing artifact. Within a later analysis, the majority of CMV-associated TCR beta chains appeared HLA-restricted.

The CDR3 runs to 13 residues. The V end lost 4 bases, the J end lost 3 bases, and 10 bases lay between the germline ends. Germline CDR1 SEHNR, CDR2 FQNEAQ (reference sequence). The PCR had 60 Vbeta and 13 Jbeta primers. TCRdb keeps only in-frame clones here, not all; method: immunoSEQ multiplex PCR. The table records approximately 280,000 clones, 80% to 90% of them present only once. Sequencing was performed on PBMCs. J is TRBJ2-7 and V is TRBV7-9; D is unresolved. The clonotype comes from a man aged 40-49 years in good health and CMV-seropositive. For the CDR3, the DNA is TGTGCCAGCAGCTCCCCGAGGAACTACGAGCAGTACTTC. Residues: CASSSPRNYEQYF.